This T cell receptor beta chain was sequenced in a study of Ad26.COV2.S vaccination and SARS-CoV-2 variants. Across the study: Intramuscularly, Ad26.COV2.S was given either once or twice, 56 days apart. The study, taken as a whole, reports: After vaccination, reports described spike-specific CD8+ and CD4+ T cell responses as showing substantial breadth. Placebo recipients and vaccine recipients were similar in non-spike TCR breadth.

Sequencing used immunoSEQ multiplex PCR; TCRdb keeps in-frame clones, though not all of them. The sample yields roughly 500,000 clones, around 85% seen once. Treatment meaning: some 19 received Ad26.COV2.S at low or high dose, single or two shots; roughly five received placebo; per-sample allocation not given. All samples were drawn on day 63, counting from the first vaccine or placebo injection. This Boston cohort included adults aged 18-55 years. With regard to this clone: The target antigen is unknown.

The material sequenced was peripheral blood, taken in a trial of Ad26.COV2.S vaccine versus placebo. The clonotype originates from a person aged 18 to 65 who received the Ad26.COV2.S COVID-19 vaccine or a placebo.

In DNA, the CDR3 is TGCGCCAGCAGCTCAGCGGGGATCTACGAGCAGTACTTC. It yields the protein CASSSAGIYEQYF. The chain is built from TRBV5-1 and TRBJ2-7; 7 bases align to TRBD2. Trimming took 3 bases from V and 3 from J; bases not matched to a gene: 3. CDR1 SGHRS and CDR2 YFSETQ come from the germline V gene. CDR3 length equals 13 residues.